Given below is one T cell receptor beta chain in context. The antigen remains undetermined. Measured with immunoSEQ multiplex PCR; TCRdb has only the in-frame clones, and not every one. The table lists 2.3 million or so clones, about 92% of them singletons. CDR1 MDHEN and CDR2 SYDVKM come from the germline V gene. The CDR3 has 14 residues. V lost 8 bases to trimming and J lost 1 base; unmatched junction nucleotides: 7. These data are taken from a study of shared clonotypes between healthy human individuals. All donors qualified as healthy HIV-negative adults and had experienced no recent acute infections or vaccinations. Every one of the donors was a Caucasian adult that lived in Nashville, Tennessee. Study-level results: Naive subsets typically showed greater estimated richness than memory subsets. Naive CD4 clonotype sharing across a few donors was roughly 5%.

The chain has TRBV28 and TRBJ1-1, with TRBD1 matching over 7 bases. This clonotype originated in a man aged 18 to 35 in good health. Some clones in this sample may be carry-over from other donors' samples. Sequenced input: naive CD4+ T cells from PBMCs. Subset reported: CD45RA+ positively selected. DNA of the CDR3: TGTGCCAGCCGCCGGACAGGTACGAACACTGAAGCTTTCTTT. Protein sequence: CASRRTGTNTEAFF.